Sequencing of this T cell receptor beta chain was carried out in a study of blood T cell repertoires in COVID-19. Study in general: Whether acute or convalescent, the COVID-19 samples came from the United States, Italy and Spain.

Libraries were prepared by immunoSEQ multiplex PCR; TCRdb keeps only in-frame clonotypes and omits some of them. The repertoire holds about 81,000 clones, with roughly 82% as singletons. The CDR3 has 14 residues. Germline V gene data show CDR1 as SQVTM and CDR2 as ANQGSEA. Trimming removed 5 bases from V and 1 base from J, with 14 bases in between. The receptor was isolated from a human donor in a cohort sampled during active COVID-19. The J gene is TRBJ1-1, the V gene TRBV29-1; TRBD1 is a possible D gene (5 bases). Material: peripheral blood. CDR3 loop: CSVWEGPWNTEAFF. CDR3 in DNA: TGCAGCGTTTGGGAGGGGCCGTGGAACACTGAAGCTTTCTTT.